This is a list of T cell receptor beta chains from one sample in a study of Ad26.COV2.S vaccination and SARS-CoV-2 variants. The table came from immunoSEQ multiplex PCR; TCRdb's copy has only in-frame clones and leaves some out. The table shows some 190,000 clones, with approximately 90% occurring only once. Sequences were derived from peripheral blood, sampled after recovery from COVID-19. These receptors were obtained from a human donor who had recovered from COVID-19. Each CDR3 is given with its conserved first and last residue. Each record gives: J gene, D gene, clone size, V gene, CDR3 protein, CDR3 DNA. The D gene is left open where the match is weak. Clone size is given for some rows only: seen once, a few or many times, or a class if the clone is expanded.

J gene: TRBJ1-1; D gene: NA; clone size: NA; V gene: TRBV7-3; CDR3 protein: CASSRLGKTEAFF; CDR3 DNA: TGTGCCAGCAGCCGCCTAGGGAAAACTGAAGCTTTCTTT
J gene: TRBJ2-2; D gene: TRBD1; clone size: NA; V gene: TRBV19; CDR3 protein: CATDRAEAGELFF; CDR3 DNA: TGTGCCACCGACAGGGCTGAGGCCGGGGAGCTGTTTTTT
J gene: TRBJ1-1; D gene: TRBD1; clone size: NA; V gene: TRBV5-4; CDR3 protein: CASSRQGQGAVNAEAFF; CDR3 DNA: TGTGCCAGCAGCCGACAGGGACAGGGGGCGGTTAACGCTGAAGCTTTCTTT
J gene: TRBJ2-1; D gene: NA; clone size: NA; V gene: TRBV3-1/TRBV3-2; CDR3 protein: CASSQGGGSYNEQFF; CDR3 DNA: TGTGCCAGCAGCCAAGGGGGTGGGAGTTACAATGAGCAGTTCTTC
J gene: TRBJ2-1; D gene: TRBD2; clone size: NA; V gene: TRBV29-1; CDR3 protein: CSVEGKRGGYNEQFF; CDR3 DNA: TGCAGCGTTGAGGGGAAGCGGGGGGGCTACAATGAGCAGTTCTTC
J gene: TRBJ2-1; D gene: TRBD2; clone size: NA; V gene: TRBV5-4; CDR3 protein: CASSLRTSGNNEQFF; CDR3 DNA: TGTGCCAGCAGCTTGAGGACTAGCGGGAACAATGAGCAGTTCTTC
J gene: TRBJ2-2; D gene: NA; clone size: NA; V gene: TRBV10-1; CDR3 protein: CASSERGSPVTGELFF; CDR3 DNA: TGCGCCAGCAGTGAGAGGGGAAGTCCGGTCACCGGGGAGCTGTTTTTT
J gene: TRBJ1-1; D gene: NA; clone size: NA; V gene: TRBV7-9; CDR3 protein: CASRRDVGTEAFF; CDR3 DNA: TGTGCCAGCAGAAGGGATGTGGGGACTGAAGCTTTCTTT
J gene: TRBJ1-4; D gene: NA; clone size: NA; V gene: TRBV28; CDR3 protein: CASRTWMRGNEKLFF; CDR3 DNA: TGTGCCAGCAGGACTTGGATGAGGGGTAATGAAAAACTGTTTTTT
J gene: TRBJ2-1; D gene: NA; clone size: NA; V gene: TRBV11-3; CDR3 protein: CASSLGFNEQFF; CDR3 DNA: TGTGCCAGCAGCTTGGGGTTCAATGAGCAGTTCTTC
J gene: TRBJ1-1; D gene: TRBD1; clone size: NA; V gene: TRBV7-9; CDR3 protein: CASSLAGTGFMNTEAFF; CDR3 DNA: TGTGCCAGCAGCTTAGCAGGGACAGGGTTCATGAACACTGAAGCTTTCTTT
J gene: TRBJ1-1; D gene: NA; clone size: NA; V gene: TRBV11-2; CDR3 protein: CASSLGAATEAFF; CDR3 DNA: TGTGCCAGCAGCTTAGGGGCAGCGACAGAAGCTTTCTTT
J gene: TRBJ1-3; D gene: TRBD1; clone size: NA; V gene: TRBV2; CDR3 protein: CASSFTGVGNTIYF; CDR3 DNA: TGTGCCAGCAGTTTTACAGGGGTCGGAAACACCATATATTTT
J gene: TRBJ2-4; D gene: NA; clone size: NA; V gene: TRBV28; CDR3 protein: CASSPAGPRGQNIQYF; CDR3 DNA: TGTGCCAGCAGTCCGGCCGGGCCGAGGGGCCAAAACATTCAGTACTTC
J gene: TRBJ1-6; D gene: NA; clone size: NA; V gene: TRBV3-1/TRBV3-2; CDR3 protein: CASSQASTVYSPLHF; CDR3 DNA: TGTGCCAGCAGCCAAGCTAGCACAGTTTATTCACCCCTCCACTTT
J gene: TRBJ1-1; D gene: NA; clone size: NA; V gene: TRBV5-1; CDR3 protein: CASSLGVMNTEAFF; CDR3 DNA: TGCGCCAGCAGCTTGGGGGTAATGAACACTGAAGCTTTCTTT
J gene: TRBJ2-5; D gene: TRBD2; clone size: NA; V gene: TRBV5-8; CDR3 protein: CASSLELAGVVETQYF; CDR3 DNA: TGTGCCAGCAGCTTGGAACTAGCGGGGGTAGTGGAGACCCAGTACTTC
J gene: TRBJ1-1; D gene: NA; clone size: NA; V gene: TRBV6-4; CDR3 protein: CASSVGGGTEAFF; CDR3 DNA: TGTGCCAGCAGTGTTGGGGGAGGGACTGAAGCTTTCTTT
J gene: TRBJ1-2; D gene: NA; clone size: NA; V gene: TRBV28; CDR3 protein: CASSPPRDIYGYTF; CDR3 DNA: TGTGCCAGCAGTCCCCCCCGGGACATCTATGGCTACACCTTC
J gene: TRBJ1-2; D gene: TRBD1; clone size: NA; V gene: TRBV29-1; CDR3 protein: CSVDTGVDYGYTF; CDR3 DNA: TGCAGCGTTGATACAGGGGTCGACTATGGCTACACCTTC
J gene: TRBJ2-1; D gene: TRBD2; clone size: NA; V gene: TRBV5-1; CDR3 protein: CASSYGLAGGLYNEQFF; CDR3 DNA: TGCGCCAGCAGTTATGGACTAGCGGGGGGGCTCTACAATGAGCAGTTCTTC
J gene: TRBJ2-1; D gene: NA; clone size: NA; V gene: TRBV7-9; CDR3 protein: CASSSTGTYEQFF; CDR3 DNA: TGTGCCAGCAGCTCTACCGGGACATATGAGCAGTTCTTC
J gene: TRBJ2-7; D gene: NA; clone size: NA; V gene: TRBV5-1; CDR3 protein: CASSLGGDPYEQYF; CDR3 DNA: TGCGCCAGCAGCTTGGGAGGGGACCCCTACGAGCAGTACTTC
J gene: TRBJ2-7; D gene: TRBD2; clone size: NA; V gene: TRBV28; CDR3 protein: CASSSFGRASEQYF; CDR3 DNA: TGTGCCAGCAGTTCTTTTGGGAGGGCCAGCGAGCAGTACTTC
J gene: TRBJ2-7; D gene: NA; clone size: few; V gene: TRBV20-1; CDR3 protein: CSARASYEQYF; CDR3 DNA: TGCAGTGCTAGAGCCTCCTACGAGCAGTACTTC
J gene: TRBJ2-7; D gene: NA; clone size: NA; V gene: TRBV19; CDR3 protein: CASSPLQSYEQYF; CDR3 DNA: TGTGCCAGTAGCCCCTTACAGTCATACGAGCAGTACTTC
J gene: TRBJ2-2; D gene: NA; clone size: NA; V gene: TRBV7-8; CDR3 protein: CASSLYTGELFF; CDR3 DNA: TGTGCCAGCAGCCTGTACACCGGGGAGCTGTTTTTT
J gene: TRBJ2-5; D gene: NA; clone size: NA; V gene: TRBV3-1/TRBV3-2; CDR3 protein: CASSQPLLARGTQYF; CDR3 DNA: TGTGCCAGCAGCCAACCCCTTCTAGCCCGAGGGACCCAGTACTTC
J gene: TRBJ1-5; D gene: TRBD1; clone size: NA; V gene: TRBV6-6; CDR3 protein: CASSRTGGGQPQHF; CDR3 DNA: TGTGCCAGCAGCCGGACAGGGGGAGGTCAGCCCCAGCATTTT
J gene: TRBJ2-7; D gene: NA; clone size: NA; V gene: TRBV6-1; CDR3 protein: CATWTDSYEQYF; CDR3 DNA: TGTGCCACCTGGACGGACTCCTACGAGCAGTACTTC
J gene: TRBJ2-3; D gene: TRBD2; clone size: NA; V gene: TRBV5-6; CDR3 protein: CASSGGIAGATQYF; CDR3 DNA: TGTGCCAGCAGCGGGGGGATAGCGGGAGCTACGCAGTATTTT
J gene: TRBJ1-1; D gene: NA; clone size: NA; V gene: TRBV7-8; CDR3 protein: CIGTGESNTEAFF; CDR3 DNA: TGCATAGGGACGGGAGAATCGAACACTGAAGCTTTCTTT
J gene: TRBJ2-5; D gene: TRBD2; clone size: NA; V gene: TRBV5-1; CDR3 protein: CASSLRGGVETQYF; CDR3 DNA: TGCGCCAGCAGCTTGCGGGGAGGGGTAGAGACCCAGTACTTC
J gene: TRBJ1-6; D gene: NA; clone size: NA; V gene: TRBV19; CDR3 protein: CASSTGANLYNSPLHF; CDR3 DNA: TGTGCCAGTAGTACAGGGGCGAACCTTTATAATTCACCCCTCCACTTT
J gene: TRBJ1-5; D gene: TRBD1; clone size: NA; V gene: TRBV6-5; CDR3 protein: CASSWTGNSNQPQHF; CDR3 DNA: TGTGCCAGCAGTTGGACAGGGAATAGCAATCAGCCCCAGCATTTT
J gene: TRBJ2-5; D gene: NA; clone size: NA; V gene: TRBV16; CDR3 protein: CASSQSGETQYF; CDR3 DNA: TGTGCCAGCAGCCAATCGGGAGAGACCCAGTACTTC
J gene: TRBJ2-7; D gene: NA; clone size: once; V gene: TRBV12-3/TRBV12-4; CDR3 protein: CASSLSSSYEQYF; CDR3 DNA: TGTGCCAGCAGTCTCTCGAGCTCCTACGAGCAGTACTTC
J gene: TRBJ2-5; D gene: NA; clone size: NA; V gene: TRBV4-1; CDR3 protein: CASSQPGARTQETQYF; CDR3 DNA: TGCGCCAGCAGCCAACCGGGCGCTAGGACCCAAGAGACCCAGTACTTC